This TCR beta chain was sequenced for a study of blood T cell repertoires in COVID-19. In the study overall: COVID-19 samples, acute and convalescent, were from the United States, Italy and Spain. In each case, the material was cDNA or gDNA derived from T cells, B-cell-depleted T cells, or PBMCs.

How the authors handled the data: Amplifying reference gene primers gave estimates of nucleated cell counts. The repertoire was sequenced with immunoSEQ multiplex PCR; TCRdb's copy has only in-frame clones and lacks some. The V and J calls and clone size are taken from that table; D and trimming were inferred from the DNA. Of tens of thousands of clones in the sample, 60% to 80% are singletons; the top ten hold about 2.2%. The Seattle patients joined while their infection was active and were tracked longitudinally afterward. The CDR3 is 14 amino acids. V gave up 0 bases and J gave up 5 bases, with 12 bases separating them. CDR1 and CDR2 from the germline V gene are SGDLS and YYNGEE.

This chain links TRBV9 with TRBJ2-7, with D perhaps TRBD2 (6 bases). This clonotype was obtained from a man between 65 and 80 years old with COVID-19, enrolled during active disease. Source material: peripheral blood. The CDR3 nucleotides read TGTGCCAGCAGCGTAGGTGGTAGCGGCGACGAGCAGTACTTC. Protein sequence: CASSVGGSGDEQYF.